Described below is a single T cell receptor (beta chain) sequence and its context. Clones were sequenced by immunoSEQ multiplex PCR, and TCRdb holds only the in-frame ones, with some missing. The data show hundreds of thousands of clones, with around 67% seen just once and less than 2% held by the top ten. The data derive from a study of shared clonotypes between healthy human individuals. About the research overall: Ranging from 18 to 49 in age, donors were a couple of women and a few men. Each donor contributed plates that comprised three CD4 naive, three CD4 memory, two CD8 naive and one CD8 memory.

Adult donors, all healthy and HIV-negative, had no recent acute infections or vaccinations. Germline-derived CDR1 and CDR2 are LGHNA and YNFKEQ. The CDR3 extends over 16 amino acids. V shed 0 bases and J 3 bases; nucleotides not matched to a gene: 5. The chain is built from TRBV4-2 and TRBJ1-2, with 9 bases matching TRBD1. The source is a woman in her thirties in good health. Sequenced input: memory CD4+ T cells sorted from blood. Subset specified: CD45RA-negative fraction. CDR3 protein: CASSQDWGQGYYGYTF. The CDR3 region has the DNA TGTGCCAGCAGCCAAGATTGGGGACAGGGTTACTATGGCTACACCTTC.